The clone carrying this T cell receptor beta chain came up many times. Its target is not known. The sample comes from a study of T-cell reconstitution after alpha-beta-depleted transplantation in children. Study observations and caveats: The origin of alpha-beta T cells about two months after transplant was reportedly several hundred expanded graft clones. The main origin of T-cell counts and diversity one year after transplant was newly produced T cells.

This CDR3 region has 14 residues. V lost 3 bases, J lost 3 bases, and 9 bases lay in between. It was with unique molecular identifiers that the TCRbeta library was prepared. TCRdb recomputed calls from the PCR reads with MiXCR, one row per CDR3 protein. Of 400,000 to 450,000 distinct CDR3 sequences detected, roughly two fifths appear once; the ten largest clones hold around 29%. The sample consisted of PBMCs, taken before TCRalphabeta/CD19-depleted stem cell transplant. The receptor was isolated from a girl aged 2-15 years with aplastic anemia, due to receive a stem cell transplant. The chain recombines TRBV12-3 or TRBV12-4 with TRBJ1-5; perhaps TRBD1 as D (5 bases). CDR3 bases: TGTGCCAGCAGTTTCGACGGACACAATCAGCCCCAGCATTTT. Translating gives CASSFDGHNQPQHF.